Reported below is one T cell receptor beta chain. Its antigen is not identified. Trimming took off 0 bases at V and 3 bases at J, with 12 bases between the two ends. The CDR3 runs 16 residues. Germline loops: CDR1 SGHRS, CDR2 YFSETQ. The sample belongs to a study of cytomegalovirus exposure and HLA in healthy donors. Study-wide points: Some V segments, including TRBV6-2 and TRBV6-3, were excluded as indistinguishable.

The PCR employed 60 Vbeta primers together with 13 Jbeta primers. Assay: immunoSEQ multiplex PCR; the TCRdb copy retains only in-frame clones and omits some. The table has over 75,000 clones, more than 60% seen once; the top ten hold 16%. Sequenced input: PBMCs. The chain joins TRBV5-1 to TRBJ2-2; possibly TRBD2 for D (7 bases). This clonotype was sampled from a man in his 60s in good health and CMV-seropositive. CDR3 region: CASSLARGPDTGELFF. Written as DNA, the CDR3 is TGCGCCAGCAGCTTGGCGCGGGGGCCGGACACCGGGGAGCTGTTTTTT.